This section outlines one T cell receptor beta chain sequence together with its context. What it binds is not known. Per the germline V gene, CDR1 is SGDLS and CDR2 is YYNGEE. The V segment lost 4 bases and the J segment 7 bases; nucleotides outside the gene matches: 6. CDR3 length: 15 amino acids. Data came from immunoSEQ multiplex PCR; TCRdb stores just in-frame clones and leaves some out. Of over 100,000 clones in the sample, about 92% were seen once. This record belongs to a study of CD4+ T cells in melanoma. Regarding the study as a whole: A reported correlation linked neoantigen-specific CD4+ T cells to CD8+, macrophage and B cell function. Reportedly, melanoma neoantigen-specific CD4+ T cells showed varied differentiation states.

The rearrangement joins TRBV9 to TRBJ1-6; 9 nucleotides line up with TRBD1. Sequencing input: peripheral blood. The clonotype comes from a human donor with melanoma. The CDR3 DNA sequence: TGTGCCAGCAGCCTCCAACAGGGGGCGAATTCACCCCTCCACTTT. Its translation is CASSLQQGANSPLHF.